This T cell receptor (beta chain) was recovered during a study of graft-versus-host responses after intestinal transplantation. Looking at the study overall: Multivisceral, liver-intestinal, or isolated intestinal grafts went to recipients. Every one of the recipients received anti-thymocyte globulin induction and afterwards took tacrolimus and steroids for about 3 years.

The CDR3 runs 14 residues. Germline-derived CDR1 and CDR2 are SGHVS and FQNEAQ. The V end lost 2 bases, the J end lost 6 bases, and 10 bases lay between the germline ends. The study, taken as a whole, reports: Detection of GvH clones occurred in recipient marrow, and some had their first appearance in ileum or blood.

With regard to this clone: The antigen is undetermined.

Sequenced by immunoSEQ multiplex PCR; TCRdb stores in-frame clones only, minus some. The sample has around 100,000 clones; just under 95% are singletons. Sample: unstimulated CD8+ T cells sorted from spleen or lymph node cells, taken before transplant. The sequence was collected from a human donor who was the organ donor for an intestinal transplant. The chain uses TRBV7-8 and TRBJ1-4; a weak D match, TRBD1 (5 bases). As DNA, the CDR3 is TGTGCCAGCAGCTTACAGGGTAGAGATGAAAAACTGTTTTTT. Translating gives CASSLQGRDEKLFF.